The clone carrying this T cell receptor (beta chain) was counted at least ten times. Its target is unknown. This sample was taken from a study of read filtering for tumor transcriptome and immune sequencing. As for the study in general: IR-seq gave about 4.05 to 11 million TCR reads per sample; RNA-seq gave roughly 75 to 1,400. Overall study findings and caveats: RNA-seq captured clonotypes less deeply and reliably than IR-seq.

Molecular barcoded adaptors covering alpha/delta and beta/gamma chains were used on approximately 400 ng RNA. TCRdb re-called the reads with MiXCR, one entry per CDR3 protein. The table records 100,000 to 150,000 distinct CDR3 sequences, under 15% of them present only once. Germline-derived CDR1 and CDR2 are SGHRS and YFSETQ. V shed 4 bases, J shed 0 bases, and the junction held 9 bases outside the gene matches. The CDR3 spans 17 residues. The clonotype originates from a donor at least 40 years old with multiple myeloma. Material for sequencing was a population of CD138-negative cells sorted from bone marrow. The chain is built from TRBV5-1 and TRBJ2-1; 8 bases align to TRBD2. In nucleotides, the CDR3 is TGCGCCAGCAGCACTCGGACTAGCACCAGCTCCTACAATGAGCAGTTCTTC. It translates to CASSTRTSTSSYNEQFF.